This T cell receptor beta chain was found in a study of identical twins (TCRdb year 2016). Regarding the research as a whole: To test whether fetal clonotypes persist, this study deep-sequenced TCR alpha and beta repertoires from monozygotic twins, from unrelated adults of various ages, and from cord blood. To rule out contamination, the twin experiments were replicated at different times with different library preparation protocols.

Every donor in the study was a healthy Caucasian. The library came from 5' RACE. The listed sequencing device is Illumina HiSeq 2000. A universal primer binding site was introduced by template switching, and a unique molecular identifier was present in the final cDNA, enabling accurate counting of TCR cDNA molecules. Specific primers in the conserved constant-segment region were used to synthesize first-strand cDNA for TCR alpha and beta chains. To control for contamination, every cDNA library was double barcoded, receiving both a SMART-Mk sample barcode and Illumina barcodes. Two successive PCR steps introduced TruSeq adapter sequences along with Illumina sample barcodes. Sequencing of the TCR alpha and beta cDNA libraries was done on the Illumina HiSeq platform using custom primers. On the authors' methods: Raw reads were processed with MiGEC to extract unique molecular identifiers, and MiXCR was used to determine CDR3 positions. For each individual, recombination models were inferred using an EM algorithm with the repgenHMM and IGoR tools. Shared clonotype analysis was performed with the tcR package in R, normalizing sharing by the product of cloneset sizes. To study raw recombination free of thymic and clonal selection effects, out-of-frame nonproductive sequences were analyzed. In TCRdb, the public reads were trimmed at Q25 with fastp and aligned with MiXCR, with productive beta chains retained. Entries that share a CDR3 protein sequence are merged under the most common genes and DNA. The V and J calls and clone size come from TCRdb's table, not from the authors' own analysis. This sample has 1,800,000 or so distinct CDR3 sequences in its table, and roughly 35% of those were observed once. The ten top clones hold under 0.35% of the sample.

Summary of the overall study and its limitations: The excess sharing between twins in beta out-of-frame sequences was weaker because fewer shared sequences reduced the signal-to-noise ratio. Compared with coincidental sharing between unrelated individuals, out-of-frame TCR alpha sequences shared between twins had an excess of sequences with low generation probability. Conclusions relied on cross-sectional statistical analysis, since the same donors could not be followed over many years. Fewer insertions were carried by abundant cord blood beta clonotypes, a similar but weaker trend appeared in young adult naive repertoires, and no such trend appeared in memory repertoires. Zero-insertion analyses could be partly confounded by invariant T cells such as MAIT and iNKT, though diverse VJ usage argued against such confounding for most clonotypes. In monozygotic twins, out-of-frame TCR alpha sharing was systematically underestimated by recombination models, although the models agreed with sharing between unrelated individuals.

As for this clonotype: The antigen this receptor binds is unknown. No much larger clone exists at a distance of one base, and base qualities are not known.

There are 15 amino acids in the CDR3, from cysteine to phenylalanine inclusive. CDR3 DNA is the only sequence kept; it has 45 bases, read in frame from the first base. Cut back by 2 bases and 7 bases, the V and J ends lie 12 bases apart. The CDR1 and CDR2 encoded by the germline V gene are MGHDK and SYGVNS. The clonotype comes from a newborn girl in good health. Recombination linked TRBV25-1 to TRBJ1-6; the D gene is not confidently resolved. Material: cord blood. The CDR3 here reads CASSEPGRENSPLHF. The nucleotides read TGTGCCAGCAGTGAACCTGGACGGGAAAATTCACCCCTCCACTTT.